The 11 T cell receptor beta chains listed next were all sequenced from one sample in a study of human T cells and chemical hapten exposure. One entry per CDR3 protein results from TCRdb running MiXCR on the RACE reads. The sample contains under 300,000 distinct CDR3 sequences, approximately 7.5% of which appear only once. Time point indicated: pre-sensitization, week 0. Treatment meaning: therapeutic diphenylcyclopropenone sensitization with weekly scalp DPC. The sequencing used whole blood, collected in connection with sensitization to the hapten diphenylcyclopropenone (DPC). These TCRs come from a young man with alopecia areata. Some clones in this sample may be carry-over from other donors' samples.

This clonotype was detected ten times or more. CDR3 sequence (DNA): TGCGCCAGCAGCCCCCAGTTGCAGGGACTCTATGGCTACACCTTC. Its protein is CASSPQLQGLYGYTF. The gene calls are TRBV5-1 and TRBJ1-2; D perhaps matches TRBD1 (5 bases). V shed 4 bases and J shed 4 bases, with 17 bases lying between them. The CDR3 totals 15 residues. Germline CDR1 SGHRS, CDR2 YFSETQ.

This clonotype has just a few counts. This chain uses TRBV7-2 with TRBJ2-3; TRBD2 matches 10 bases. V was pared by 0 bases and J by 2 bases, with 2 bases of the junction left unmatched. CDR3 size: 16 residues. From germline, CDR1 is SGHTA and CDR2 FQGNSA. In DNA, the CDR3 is TGTGCCAGCAGCTTAGCTAGCGGGGGGCACACAGATACGCAGTATTTT. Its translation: CASSLASGGHTDTQYF.

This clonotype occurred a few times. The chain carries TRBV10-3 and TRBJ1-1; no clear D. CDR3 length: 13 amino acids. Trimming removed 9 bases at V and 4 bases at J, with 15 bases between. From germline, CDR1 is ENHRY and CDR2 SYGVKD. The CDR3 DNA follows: TGTGCCATGAACGACGGAAGGGTCACTGAAGCTTTCTTT. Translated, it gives CAMNDGRVTEAFF.

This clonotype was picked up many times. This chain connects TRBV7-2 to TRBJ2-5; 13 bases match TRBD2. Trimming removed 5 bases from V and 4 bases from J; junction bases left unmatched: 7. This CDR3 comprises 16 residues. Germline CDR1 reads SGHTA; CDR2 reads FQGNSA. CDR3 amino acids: CASSPRLAGGSETQYF. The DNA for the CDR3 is TGTGCCAGCAGCCCAAGACTAGCGGGGGGATCAGAGACCCAGTACTTC.

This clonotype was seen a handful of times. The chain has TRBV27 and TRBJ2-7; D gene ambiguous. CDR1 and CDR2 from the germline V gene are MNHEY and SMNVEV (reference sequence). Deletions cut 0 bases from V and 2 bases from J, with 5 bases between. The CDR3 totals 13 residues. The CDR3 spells CASSLSGPYEQYF. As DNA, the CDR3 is TGTGCCAGCAGTTTATCGGGTCCCTACGAGCAGTACTTC.

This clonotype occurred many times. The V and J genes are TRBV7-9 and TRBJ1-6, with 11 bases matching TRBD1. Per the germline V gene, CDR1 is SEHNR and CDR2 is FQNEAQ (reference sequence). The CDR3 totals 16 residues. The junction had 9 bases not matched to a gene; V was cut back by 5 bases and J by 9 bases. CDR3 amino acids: CASSPNGTGGSSPLHF. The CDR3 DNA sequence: TGTGCCAGCAGCCCCAACGGGACAGGGGGGAGTTCACCCCTCCACTTT.

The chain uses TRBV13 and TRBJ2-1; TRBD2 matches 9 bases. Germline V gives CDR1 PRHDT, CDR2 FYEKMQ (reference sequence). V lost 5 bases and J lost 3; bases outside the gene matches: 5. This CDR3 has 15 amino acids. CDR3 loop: CASSPSGGFYNEQFF. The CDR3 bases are TGTGCCAGCAGCCCGAGCGGGGGGTTCTACAATGAGCAGTTCTTC. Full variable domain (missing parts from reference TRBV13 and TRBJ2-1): AAGVIQSPRHLIKEKRETATLKCYPIPRHDTVYWYQQGPGQDPQFLISFYEKMQSDKGSIPDRFSAQQFSDYHSELNMSSLELGDSALYFCASSPSGGFYNEQFFGPGTRLTVL.

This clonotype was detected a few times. DNA of the CDR3: TGTGCCAGCAGTTCAGCCTCAACAGGTGCTGAGCAGTTCTTC. Its protein product is CASSSASTGAEQFF. J is TRBJ2-1 and V is TRBV6-6; tentative D call: TRBD1 (5 bases). Germline assignment: CDR1 MNHNY and CDR2 SVGAGI (reference sequence). With 4 bases removed from V and 9 bases from J, the gap between germline ends came to 16 bases. This CDR3 is built from 14 residues.

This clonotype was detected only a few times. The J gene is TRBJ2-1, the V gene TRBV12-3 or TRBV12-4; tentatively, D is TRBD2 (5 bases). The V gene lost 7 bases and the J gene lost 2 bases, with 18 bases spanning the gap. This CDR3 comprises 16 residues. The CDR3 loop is CASNQEDLPAYNEQFF. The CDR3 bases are TGTGCCAGCAACCAGGAGGACTTGCCAGCCTACAATGAGCAGTTCTTC.

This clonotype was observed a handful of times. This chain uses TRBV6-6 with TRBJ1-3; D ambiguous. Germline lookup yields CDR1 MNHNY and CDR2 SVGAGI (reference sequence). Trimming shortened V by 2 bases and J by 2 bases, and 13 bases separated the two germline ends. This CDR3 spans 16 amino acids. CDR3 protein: CASSYNPRTPGNTIYF. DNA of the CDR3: TGTGCCAGCAGTTACAATCCCAGGACCCCTGGAAACACCATATATTTT.

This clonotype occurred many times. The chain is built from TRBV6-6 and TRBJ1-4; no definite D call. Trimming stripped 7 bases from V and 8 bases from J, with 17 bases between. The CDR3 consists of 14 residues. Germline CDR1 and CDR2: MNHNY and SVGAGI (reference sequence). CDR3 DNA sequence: TGTGCCAGCACTACCGGGAGACACCCGGAAAAACTGTTTTTT. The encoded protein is CASTTGRHPEKLFF.